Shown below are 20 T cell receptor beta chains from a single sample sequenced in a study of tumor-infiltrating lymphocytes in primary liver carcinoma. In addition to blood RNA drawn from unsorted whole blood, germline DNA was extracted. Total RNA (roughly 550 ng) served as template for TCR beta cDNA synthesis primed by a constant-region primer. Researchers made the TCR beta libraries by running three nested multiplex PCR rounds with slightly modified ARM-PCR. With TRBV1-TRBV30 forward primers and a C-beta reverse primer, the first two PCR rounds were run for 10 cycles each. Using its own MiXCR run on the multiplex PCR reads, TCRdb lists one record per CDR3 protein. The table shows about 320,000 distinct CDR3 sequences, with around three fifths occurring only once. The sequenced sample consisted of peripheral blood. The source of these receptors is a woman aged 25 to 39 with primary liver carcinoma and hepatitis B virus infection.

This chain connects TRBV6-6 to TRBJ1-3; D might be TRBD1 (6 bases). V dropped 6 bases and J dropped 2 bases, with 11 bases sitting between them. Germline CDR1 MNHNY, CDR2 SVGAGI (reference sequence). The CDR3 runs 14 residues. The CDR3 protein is CASSTGIPGNTIYF. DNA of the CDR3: TGTGCCAGCAGCACAGGGATCCCTGGAAACACCATATATTTT.

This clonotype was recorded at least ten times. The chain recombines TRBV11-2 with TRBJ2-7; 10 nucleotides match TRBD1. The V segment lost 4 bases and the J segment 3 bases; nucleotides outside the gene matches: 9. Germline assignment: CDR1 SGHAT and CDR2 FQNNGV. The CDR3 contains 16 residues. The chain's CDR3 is CASSSIHRDRGYEQYF. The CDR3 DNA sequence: TGTGCCAGCAGCTCGATTCACCGGGACAGGGGCTACGAGCAGTACTTC.

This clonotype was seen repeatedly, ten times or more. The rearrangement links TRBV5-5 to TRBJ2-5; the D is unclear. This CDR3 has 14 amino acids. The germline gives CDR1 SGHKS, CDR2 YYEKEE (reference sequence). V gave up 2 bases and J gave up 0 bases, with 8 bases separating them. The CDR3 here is CASSLGPDQETQYF. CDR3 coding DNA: TGTGCCAGCAGCTTAGGCCCAGACCAAGAGACCCAGTACTTC.

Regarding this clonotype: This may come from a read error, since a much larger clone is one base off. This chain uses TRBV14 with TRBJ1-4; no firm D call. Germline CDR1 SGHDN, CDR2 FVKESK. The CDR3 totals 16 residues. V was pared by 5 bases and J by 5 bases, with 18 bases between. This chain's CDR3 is CASSERTGIGNEKLFF. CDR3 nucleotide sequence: TGTGCCAGCAGCGAAAGGACCGGGATCGGGAATGAAAAACTGTTTTTT.

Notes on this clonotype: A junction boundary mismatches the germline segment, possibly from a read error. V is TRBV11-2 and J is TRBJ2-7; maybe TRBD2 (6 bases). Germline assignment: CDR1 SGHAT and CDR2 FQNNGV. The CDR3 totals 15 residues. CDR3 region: CANSFQGGSSYEQYF. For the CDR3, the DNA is TGTGCCAACAGCTTCCAGGGAGGCAGTTCCTATGAGCAGTACTTC. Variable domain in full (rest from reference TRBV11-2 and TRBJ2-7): EAGVAQSPRYKIIEKRQSVAFWCNPISGHATLYWYQQILGQGPKLLIQFQNNGVVDDSQLPKDRFSAERLKGVDSTLKIQPAKLEDSAVYLCANSFQGGSSYEQYFGPGTRLTVT.

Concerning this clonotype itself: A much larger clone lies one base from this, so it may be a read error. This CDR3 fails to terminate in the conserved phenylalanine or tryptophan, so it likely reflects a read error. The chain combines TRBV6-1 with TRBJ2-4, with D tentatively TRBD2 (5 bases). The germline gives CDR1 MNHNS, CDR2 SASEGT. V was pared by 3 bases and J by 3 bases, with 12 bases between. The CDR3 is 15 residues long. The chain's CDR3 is CASSDRGLGKNIQYY. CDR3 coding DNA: TGTGCCAGCAGTGATCGGGGTTTAGGCAAAAACATTCAGTACTAC.

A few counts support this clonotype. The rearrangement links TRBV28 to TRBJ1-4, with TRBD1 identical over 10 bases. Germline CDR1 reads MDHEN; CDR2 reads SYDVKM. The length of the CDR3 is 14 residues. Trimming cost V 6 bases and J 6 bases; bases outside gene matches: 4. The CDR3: CASRTGGADEKLFF. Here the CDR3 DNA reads TGTGCCAGCAGGACAGGGGGCGCGGATGAAAAACTGTTTTTT.

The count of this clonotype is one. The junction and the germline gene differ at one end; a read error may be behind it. The CDR3 region is CASSRVLGDLFF. The CDR3 nucleotides are TGCGCCAGCAGCCGGGTTCTCGGGGACCTGTTTTTT. The chain links TRBV4-3 to TRBJ2-2, with D perhaps being TRBD1 or TRBD2 (5 bases each). The CDR3 sequence is 12 residues long. CDR1 is LGHNA and CDR2 is YSLEER in the germline V gene.

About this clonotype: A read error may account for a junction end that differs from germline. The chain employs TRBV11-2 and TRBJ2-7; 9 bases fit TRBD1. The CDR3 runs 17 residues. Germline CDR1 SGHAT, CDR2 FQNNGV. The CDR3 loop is CASSLYTGTGTSYEQDF. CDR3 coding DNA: TGTGCCAGCAGCCTCTACACCGGGACAGGGACCTCCTACGAGCAGGACTTC.

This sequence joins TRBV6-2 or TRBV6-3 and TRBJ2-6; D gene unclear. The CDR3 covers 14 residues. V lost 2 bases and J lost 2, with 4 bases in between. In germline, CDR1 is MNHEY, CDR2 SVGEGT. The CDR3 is CASSYPAGANVLTF. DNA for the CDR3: TGTGCCAGCAGTTACCCCGCTGGGGCCAACGTCCTGACTTTC.

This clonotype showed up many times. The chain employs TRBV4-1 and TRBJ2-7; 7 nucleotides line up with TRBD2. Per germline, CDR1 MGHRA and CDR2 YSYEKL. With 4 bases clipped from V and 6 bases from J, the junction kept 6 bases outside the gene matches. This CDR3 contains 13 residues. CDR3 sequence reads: CASSLNRGGEQYF. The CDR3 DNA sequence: TGCGCCAGCAGCCTTAACCGCGGGGGCGAGCAGTACTTC.

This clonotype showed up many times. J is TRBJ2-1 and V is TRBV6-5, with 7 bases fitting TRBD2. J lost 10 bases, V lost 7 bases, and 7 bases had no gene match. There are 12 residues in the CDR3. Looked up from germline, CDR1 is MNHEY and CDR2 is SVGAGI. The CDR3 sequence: CASTDGGLEQFF. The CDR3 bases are TGTGCCAGCACCGACGGGGGACTAGAGCAGTTCTTC.

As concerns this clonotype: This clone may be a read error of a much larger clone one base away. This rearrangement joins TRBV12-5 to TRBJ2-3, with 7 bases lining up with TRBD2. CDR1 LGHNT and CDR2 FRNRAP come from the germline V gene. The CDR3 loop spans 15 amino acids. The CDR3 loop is CASGLDGGNTDTRYF. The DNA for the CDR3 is TGTGCTAGTGGTTTGGACGGGGGGAACACAGATACGCGGTATTTT.

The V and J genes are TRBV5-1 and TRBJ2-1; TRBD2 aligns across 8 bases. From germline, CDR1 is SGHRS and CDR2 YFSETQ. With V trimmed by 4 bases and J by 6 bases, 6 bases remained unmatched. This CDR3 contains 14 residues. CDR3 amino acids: CASSLSGVPNEQFF. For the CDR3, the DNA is TGCGCCAGCAGCCTTAGCGGGGTTCCCAATGAGCAGTTCTTC.

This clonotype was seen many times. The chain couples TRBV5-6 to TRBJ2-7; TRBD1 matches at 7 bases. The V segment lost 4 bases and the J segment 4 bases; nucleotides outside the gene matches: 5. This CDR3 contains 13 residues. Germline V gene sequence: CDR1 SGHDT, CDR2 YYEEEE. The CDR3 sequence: CASSPTGFYEQYF. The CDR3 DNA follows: TGTGCCAGCAGCCCGACAGGGTTTTACGAGCAGTACTTC.

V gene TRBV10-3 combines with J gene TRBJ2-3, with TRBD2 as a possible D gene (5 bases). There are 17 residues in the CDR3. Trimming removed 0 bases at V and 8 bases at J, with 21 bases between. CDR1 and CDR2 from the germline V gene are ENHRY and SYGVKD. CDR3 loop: CAISESKVVGLGGTQYF. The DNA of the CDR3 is TGTGCCATCAGTGAGTCCAAGGTTGTAGGGTTAGGAGGTACGCAGTATTTT.

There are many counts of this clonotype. CDR3 DNA: TGCAGCGTTGGCCTCACCCCCTACGAGCAGTACTTC. It encodes CSVGLTPYEQYF. This chain connects TRBV29-1 to TRBJ2-7; D call uncertain. This CDR3 comprises 12 residues. Germline V gives CDR1 SQVTM, CDR2 ANQGSEA. Trimming pared 4 bases from V and 2 bases from J, leaving 9 bases between.

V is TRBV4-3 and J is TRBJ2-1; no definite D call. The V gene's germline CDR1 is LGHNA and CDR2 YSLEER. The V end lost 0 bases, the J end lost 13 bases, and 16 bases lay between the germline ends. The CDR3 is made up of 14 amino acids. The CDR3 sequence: CASSQDPSANPQFF. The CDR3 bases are TGCGCCAGCAGCCAAGATCCCTCGGCTAACCCCCAGTTCTTC.

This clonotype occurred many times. CDR3 residues: CASSYSSWARSSYNEQFF. The DNA of the CDR3 is TGTGCCAGCAGTTACAGCTCTTGGGCGAGAAGCTCCTACAATGAGCAGTTCTTC. The J gene is TRBJ2-1, the V gene TRBV6-5; D is undetermined. Trimming removed 2 bases from V and 0 bases from J, with 17 bases in between. Germline V gives CDR1 MNHEY, CDR2 SVGAGI. The CDR3 runs 18 residues.

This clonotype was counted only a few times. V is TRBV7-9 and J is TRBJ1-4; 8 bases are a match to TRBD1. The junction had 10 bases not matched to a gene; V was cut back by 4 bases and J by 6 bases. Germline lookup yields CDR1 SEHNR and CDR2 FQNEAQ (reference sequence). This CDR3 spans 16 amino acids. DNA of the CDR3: TGTGCCAGCAGCTCCCGGACAGGGCTTGCCGATGAAAAACTGTTTTTT. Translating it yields CASSSRTGLADEKLFF.